This is a list of T cell receptor beta chains from one sample in a study of early T cells in non-severe SARS-CoV-2 infection. TCRdb re-called the 5' RACE reads through MiXCR, storing one row per CDR3 protein. Here the sample spans some 91,000 distinct CDR3 sequences, around 10% being singletons. Sequencing was performed on whole blood, taken at baseline. The receptors derive from an adult who was a healthcare worker with PCR-confirmed SARS-CoV-2 infection or an uninfected control (not recorded which). Each CDR3 is given with its conserved first and last residue. A D gene is named only where the DNA matches it firmly. The size of a clone is reported for some rows only, either as once, few or many, or as a class for expanded clones.

>TRBV7-2|TRBJ2-7|many|TRBD2
TGTGCCAGCAGCTGGGGACTAGCGACCGACTACGAGCAGTACTTC
CASSWGLATDYEQYF
>TRBV20-1|TRBJ2-3|.|TRBD1
TGCAGTGCTACAGGGGGCGGTGAAGATACGCAGTATTTT
CSATGGGEDTQYF
>TRBV4-3|TRBJ2-2|few|.
TGCGCCAGCAGCCAAGCTCATGCGAACACCGGGGAGCTGTTTTTT
CASSQAHANTGELFF
>TRBV20-1|TRBJ2-7|.|.
TGCAGTGCTCTGGAGACTCCCGTCTCCGAGCAGTACTTC
CSALETPVSEQYF
>TRBV20-1|TRBJ2-5|.|.
TGCAGTGTTATTAGGGGTGTGAAGACCCAGTACTTC
CSVIRGVKTQYF
>TRBV30|TRBJ1-2|.|TRBD1
TGTGCCTGGAGTCCCCTCGGACAGGGGGGCTATGGCTACACCTTC
CAWSPLGQGGYGYTF
>TRBV27|TRBJ1-2|.|TRBD1
TGTGCCAGCAGTTCGGACAGGGAGGGCTATGGCTACACCTTC
CASSSDREGYGYTF
>TRBV6-6|TRBJ1-5|few|.
TGTGCCAGCAGCCCCCCACGGGGGGCGAGCAATCAGCCCCAGCATTTT
CASSPPRGASNQPQHF
>TRBV4-2|TRBJ2-1|many|TRBD2
TGTGCCAGCAGCCAAGATTTAACTAGCGGGAGGGCGAGCTCCTACAATGAGCAGTTCTTC
CASSQDLTSGRASSYNEQFF
>TRBV7-2|TRBJ2-1|few|.
TGTGCCAGCAGCTGGGACGTTTCCATCTACAATGAGCAGTTCTTC
CASSWDVSIYNEQFF
>TRBV20-1|TRBJ1-2|few|.
TGCAGTGCTATCGGAGGGGATTATGGCTACACCTTC
CSAIGGDYGYTF
>TRBV20-1|TRBJ2-5|many|TRBD1
TGCAGTGCTCTTATACAGGGGTTGGAGACCCAGTACTTC
CSALIQGLETQYF
>TRBV20-1|TRBJ2-7|.|TRBD1
TGCAGCATATTAGAAGACAGGGGGCTGTACGAGCAGTACTTC
CSILEDRGLYEQYF
>TRBV30|TRBJ2-7|few|TRBD2
TGTGCCTACACGACTAGCCCCTACGAGCAGTACTTC
CAYTTSPYEQYF
>TRBV3-1|TRBJ2-3|.|.
TGTGCCAGCAGCCTGTTCAGCGCAGATACGCAGTATTTT
CASSLFSADTQYF
>TRBV19|TRBJ2-2|few|.
TGTGCCAGTAGAAAGAGCGAGGCCGGGGAGCTGTTTTTT
CASRKSEAGELFF
>TRBV11-1|TRBJ2-7|few|.
TGTGCCAGCAGTACAACAGGGCAGCCTAATCAGCAGTACTTC
CASSTTGQPNQQYF
>TRBV18|TRBJ1-3|many|.
TGTGCCAGCTCACCCGGGATGTCTGGAAACACCATATATTTT
CASSPGMSGNTIYF
>TRBV7-9|TRBJ2-5|few|.
TGTGCCAGCAGCTTAGTTAAGGATCGCGACGAGACCCAGTACTTC
CASSLVKDRDETQYF
>TRBV7-2|TRBJ2-5|.|.
TGTGCCAGCAGCTGGGCAACCCAAGAGACCCAGTACTTC
CASSWATQETQYF
>TRBV10-3|TRBJ1-6|many|.
TGTGCCATCAGAGGGCTCAGCGCCAATTCACCCCTCCACTTT
CAIRGLSANSPLHF
>TRBV25-1|TRBJ2-3|.|TRBD2
TGTGCCAGCCGTCTAGCGGGAAATGCAGATACGCAGTATTTT
CASRLAGNADTQYF
>TRBV7-8|TRBJ2-7|.|.
TGTGCCAGCAGCTTAGGAGGGCGGGTAGGCGAGCAGTACTTC
CASSLGGRVGEQYF
>TRBV5-1|TRBJ2-2|few|TRBD2
TGCGCCAGCAGCTCTAGCGGGGGCCGCAACACCGGGGAGCTGTTTTTT
CASSSSGGRNTGELFF